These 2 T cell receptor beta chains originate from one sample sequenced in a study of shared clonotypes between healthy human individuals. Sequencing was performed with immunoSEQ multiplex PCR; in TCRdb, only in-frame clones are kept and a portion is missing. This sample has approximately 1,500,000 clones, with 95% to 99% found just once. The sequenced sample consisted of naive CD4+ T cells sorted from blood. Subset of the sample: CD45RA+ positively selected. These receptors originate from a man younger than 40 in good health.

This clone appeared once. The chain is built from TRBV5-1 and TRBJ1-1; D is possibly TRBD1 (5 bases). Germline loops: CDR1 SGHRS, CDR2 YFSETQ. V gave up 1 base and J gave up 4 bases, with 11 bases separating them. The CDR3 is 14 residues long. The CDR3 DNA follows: TGCGCCAGCAGCTTGATGGGAAGGGGCACTGAAGCTTTCTTT. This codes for CASSLMGRGTEAFF.

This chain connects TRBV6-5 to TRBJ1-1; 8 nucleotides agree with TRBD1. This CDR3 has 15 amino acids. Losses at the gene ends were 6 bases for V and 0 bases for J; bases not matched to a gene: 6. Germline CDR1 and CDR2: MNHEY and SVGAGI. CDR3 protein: CASSRTGNMNTEAFF. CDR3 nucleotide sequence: TGTGCCAGCAGCCGGACAGGGAACATGAACACTGAAGCTTTCTTT.